Below are 11 T cell receptor beta chains sequenced from a single sample in a study of blood T cell repertoires in COVID-19. Assay used: immunoSEQ multiplex PCR; TCRdb lists only in-frame clones, some missing. The sample lists about 290,000 clones; around four fifths were seen once. What was sequenced was peripheral blood. These TCRs come from a woman between 50 and 59 years old with active or convalescent COVID-19.

This clone appeared many times. The V and J genes are TRBV7-9 and TRBJ2-3, with 7 bases identical to TRBD2. Germline V gene data show CDR1 as SEHNR and CDR2 as FQNEAQ (reference sequence). The ends lost 11 bases at V and 5 bases at J; junction bases unmatched: 10. The CDR3 has 13 residues. CDR3 nucleotides: TGTGCCGGCGGGCTAGCGGCCTTAGATACGCAGTATTTT. It specifies CAGGLAALDTQYF.

The gene calls are TRBV18 and TRBJ2-3; possibly TRBD1 for D (5 bases). V was shortened by 3 bases and J by 6 bases, with 13 bases between the two germline ends. Germline CDR1 is KGHSH and CDR2 is LQKENI. The CDR3 contains 14 residues. The CDR3 sequence is CASSPPQVRDTQYF. DNA of the CDR3: TGTGCCAGCTCACCCCCACAGGTCCGGGATACGCAGTATTTT.

The chain uses TRBV18 and TRBJ2-1; TRBD2 agrees at 11 bases. J was trimmed by 2 bases and V by 3 bases; bases with no gene match: 3. The CDR3 length is 16 residues. Germline V gene sequence: CDR1 KGHSH, CDR2 LQKENI. The CDR3 DNA sequence: TGTGCCAGCTCACCTAGCGGGAGGGCAACCTACAATGAGCAGTTCTTC. Translating it yields CASSPSGRATYNEQFF.

The J gene is TRBJ2-7, the V gene TRBV5-8, with 10 positions matching TRBD1. This CDR3 is built from 15 residues. CDR1 and CDR2 from the germline V gene are SGHTS and YDEGEE. V lost 5 bases, J lost 4 bases, and 9 bases stayed unmatched. This chain's CDR3 is CASSPRGQGKYEQYF. The CDR3 nucleotides are TGTGCCAGCAGTCCAAGGGGACAGGGGAAGTACGAGCAGTACTTC.

This clone turned up a few times. This chain connects TRBV7-9 to TRBJ1-6, with 9 positions matching TRBD1. With V trimmed by 4 bases and J by 11 bases, 9 bases remained unmatched. This CDR3 has 15 residues. Germline-derived CDR1 and CDR2 are SEHNR and FQNEAQ (reference sequence). The CDR3 spells CASSSSGTGTTPLHF. The CDR3 nucleotides are TGTGCCAGCAGCTCTTCCGGGACAGGGACGACACCCCTCCACTTT.

J is TRBJ2-7 and V is TRBV11-2, with D maybe TRBD1 (7 bases). This CDR3 is 17 amino acids long. Germline V gene sequence: CDR1 SGHAT, CDR2 FQNNGV. V lost 5 bases and J lost 4, with 24 bases in between. CDR3 region: CASSLLSRGGGKYEQYF. The CDR3 nucleotides are TGTGCCAGCAGCCTCCTTTCCCGAGGAGGGGGCAAGTACGAGCAGTACTTC.

The chain has TRBV7-8 and TRBJ2-1; 10 nucleotides line up with TRBD2. The CDR3 loop spans 18 amino acids. V lost 0 bases and J lost 6; bases outside the gene matches: 11. CDR1 and CDR2 from the germline V gene are SGHVS and FQNEAQ. The CDR3 coding sequence is TGTGCCAGCAGCTTAGCCCTTCCTCTAGCGGGAGCCGTCAATGAGCAGTTCTTC. Protein sequence: CASSLALPLAGAVNEQFF.

This clone is a singleton in its sample. V gene TRBV7-6 combines with J gene TRBJ2-1; TRBD2 matches 7 bases. The CDR3 extends over 16 amino acids. Looked up from germline, CDR1 is SGHVS and CDR2 is FNYEAQ. Losses at the gene ends were 1 base for V and 3 bases for J; bases not matched to a gene: 6. For the CDR3, the DNA is TGTGCCAGCAGCTTAGAGGCTAGCGGATACTACAATGAGCAGTTCTTC. Its translation: CASSLEASGYYNEQFF.

The chain links TRBV10-1 to TRBJ2-1, with TRBD2 identical over 15 bases. The CDR3 runs 16 residues. Germline assignment: CDR1 WNHNN and CDR2 SYGVQD (reference sequence). The V segment lost 5 bases and the J segment 7 bases; nucleotides outside the gene matches: 6. CDR3 bases: TGCGCCAGCAGTCAAGGACTAGCGGGAGGGCAGAATGAGCAGTTCTTC. Translating it yields CASSQGLAGGQNEQFF.

J is TRBJ1-2 and V is TRBV6-5; TRBD1 agrees at 7 bases. Germline V gives CDR1 MNHEY, CDR2 SVGAGI. With 3 bases clipped from V and 6 bases from J, the junction kept 13 bases outside the gene matches. The CDR3 contains 16 residues. In nucleotides, the CDR3 is TGTGCCAGCAGTTATGACCCGACAGGGAAAGAAAATGGCTACACCTTC. It specifies CASSYDPTGKENGYTF.

DNA for the CDR3: TGTGCCAGCAGTTCCCCTATAGCGGGGAGCTCCTACAATGAGCAGTTCTTC. Encoded protein: CASSSPIAGSSYNEQFF. This rearrangement joins TRBV2 to TRBJ2-1; 8 nucleotides line up with TRBD2. This CDR3 region has 17 residues. Looked up from germline, CDR1 is SNHLY and CDR2 is FYNNEI. Trimming at V came to 5 bases and at J to 0 bases, leaving 9 bases not matched to a gene.